This is a list of T cell receptor beta chains from one sample in a study of T-cell reconstitution after alpha-beta-depleted transplantation in children. TCRdb reprocessed the PCR reads with MiXCR, giving one entry per CDR3 protein. In the table there are hundreds of thousands of distinct CDR3 sequences, roughly 15% of which are singletons. The source was PBMCs, mostly from graft donor cells, collected 360 days after TCRalphabeta/CD19-depleted stem cell transplant. The source of these receptors is a boy younger than two who had a stem cell transplant for Wiskott-Aldrich syndrome, so the T cells may come from the graft donor. CDR3s include the opening cysteine and the closing phenylalanine or tryptophan. The D gene is left open where the match is weak. Not every row has a clone size; where given, it reads once, few, many or a size class.

D gene: TRBD2; clone size: .; J gene: TRBJ2-7; V gene: TRBV7-8; CDR3 DNA: TGTGCCAGCAGCTTAGGCTTGCTAGCGGGAGCCAGGGAGCAGTACTTC; CDR3 protein: CASSLGLLAGAREQYF
D gene: .; clone size: .; J gene: TRBJ2-1; V gene: TRBV2; CDR3 DNA: TGTGCCAGGAAAAGGCAGGGGAACGATGAGCAGTTCTTC; CDR3 protein: CARKRQGNDEQFF
D gene: TRBD1; clone size: .; J gene: TRBJ2-5; V gene: TRBV28; CDR3 DNA: TGTGCCAGCAGTTCGCGACAGGGGTGGGTAAAGACCCAGTACTTC; CDR3 protein: CASSSRQGWVKTQYF
D gene: .; clone size: .; J gene: TRBJ1-1; V gene: TRBV5-1; CDR3 DNA: TGCGCCAGCAGCCCCCTAGGGTCCCCGACGACTGAAGCTTTCTTT; CDR3 protein: CASSPLGSPTTEAFF
D gene: .; clone size: few; J gene: TRBJ2-1; V gene: TRBV4-3; CDR3 DNA: TGCGCCAGCAGCCAAACGTCCAGAAAGGGGTACAATGAGCAGTTCTTC; CDR3 protein: CASSQTSRKGYNEQFF
D gene: TRBD1; clone size: .; J gene: TRBJ2-5; V gene: TRBV12-3/TRBV12-4; CDR3 DNA: TGTGCCAGCAGTTGGGACAGCCTCCAAGAGACCCAGTACTTC; CDR3 protein: CASSWDSLQETQYF
D gene: .; clone size: .; J gene: TRBJ2-2; V gene: TRBV27; CDR3 DNA: TGTGCCAGCAGGGGGGTTGGGCTGAACACCGGGGAGCTGTTTTTT; CDR3 protein: CASRGVGLNTGELFF
D gene: .; clone size: .; J gene: TRBJ2-1; V gene: TRBV24-1; CDR3 DNA: TGTGCCACCAGTGATCAAGGGACTCGGAATGAGCAGTTCTTC; CDR3 protein: CATSDQGTRNEQFF
D gene: .; clone size: few; J gene: TRBJ2-7; V gene: TRBV29-1; CDR3 DNA: TGCAGCGTTGGTGGTCTGGGCTACGAGCAGTACTTC; CDR3 protein: CSVGGLGYEQYF
D gene: .; clone size: .; J gene: TRBJ2-3; V gene: TRBV6-1; CDR3 DNA: TGTGCCAGCAGTGAAGCTTTCCCCTGGACAGAGCATAGCACAGATACGCAGTATTTT; CDR3 protein: CASSEAFPWTEHSTDTQYF
D gene: .; clone size: .; J gene: TRBJ2-3; V gene: TRBV7-2; CDR3 DNA: TGTGCCAGCAGCTTATTAGGGGGATCCTTGGGCACAGATACGCAGTATTTT; CDR3 protein: CASSLLGGSLGTDTQYF
D gene: .; clone size: few; J gene: TRBJ1-5; V gene: TRBV19; CDR3 DNA: TGTGCCAGTACACCTCTGGGGGTCAATCAGCCCCAGCATTTT; CDR3 protein: CASTPLGVNQPQHF
D gene: .; clone size: few; J gene: TRBJ2-2; V gene: TRBV12-3/TRBV12-4; CDR3 DNA: TGTGCCAGCAACCCGGGGGACACCGGGGAGCTGTTTTTT; CDR3 protein: CASNPGDTGELFF
D gene: TRBD1; clone size: .; J gene: TRBJ1-5; V gene: TRBV6-1; CDR3 DNA: TGTGCCAGCAGCGAGACAGGGCAGGGTAGCAATCAGCCCCAGCATTTT; CDR3 protein: CASSETGQGSNQPQHF
D gene: .; clone size: .; J gene: TRBJ2-1; V gene: TRBV20-1; CDR3 DNA: TGCAGTGCCCACTTAGGCGACCGAGCGTACAATGAGCAGTTCTTC; CDR3 protein: CSAHLGDRAYNEQFF
D gene: .; clone size: few; J gene: TRBJ2-5; V gene: TRBV20-1; CDR3 DNA: TGCAGTGCTGGACCGAGCTCCCACTCGAGGGAGACCCAGTACTTC; CDR3 protein: CSAGPSSHSRETQYF
D gene: .; clone size: .; J gene: TRBJ2-7; V gene: TRBV6-1; CDR3 DNA: TGTGCCAGCAGTCTGACAGCCCTTACCTACGAGCAGTACTTC; CDR3 protein: CASSLTALTYEQYF
D gene: TRBD1; clone size: few; J gene: TRBJ2-7; V gene: TRBV24-1; CDR3 DNA: TGTGCCACCAGTGATACCCGGGACAGGGCCTCCCCTACCTACGAGCAGTACTTC; CDR3 protein: CATSDTRDRASPTYEQYF
D gene: TRBD2; clone size: .; J gene: TRBJ2-3; V gene: TRBV10-1; CDR3 DNA: TGCGCCAGCAGTGATATAGCGGGGGTCACAGATACGCAGTATTTT; CDR3 protein: CASSDIAGVTDTQYF
D gene: .; clone size: .; J gene: TRBJ2-1; V gene: TRBV25-1; CDR3 DNA: TGTGCCAGCTCCGGGACTCGTCTTTACAATGAGCAGTTCTTC; CDR3 protein: CASSGTRLYNEQFF
D gene: .; clone size: few; J gene: TRBJ2-7; V gene: TRBV7-2; CDR3 DNA: TGTGCCAGCAGCTTACTGGGGCACCAGAGCTCCTACGAGCAGTACTTC; CDR3 protein: CASSLLGHQSSYEQYF
D gene: .; clone size: few; J gene: TRBJ2-3; V gene: TRBV7-9; CDR3 DNA: TGTGCCAGCAGCCCCGGGGGCACCTACACAGATACGCAGTATTTT; CDR3 protein: CASSPGGTYTDTQYF
D gene: .; clone size: many; J gene: TRBJ2-2; V gene: TRBV5-1; CDR3 DNA: TGCGCCAGCAGCTTGGGGTCTGACCTAGCCAGCGGGGAGCTGTTTTTT; CDR3 protein: CASSLGSDLASGELFF
D gene: TRBD1; clone size: .; J gene: TRBJ2-1; V gene: TRBV15; CDR3 DNA: TGTGCCACCAGCCGACGACAGGGGGCACATGAGCAGTTCTTC; CDR3 protein: CATSRRQGAHEQFF
D gene: TRBD2; clone size: .; J gene: TRBJ2-1; V gene: TRBV12-3/TRBV12-4; CDR3 DNA: TGTGCCAGCAGACCTAAGCGGGAGGGCCGCAATGAGCAGTTCTTC; CDR3 protein: CASRPKREGRNEQFF
D gene: .; clone size: .; J gene: TRBJ2-2; V gene: TRBV28; CDR3 DNA: TGTGCCATCCAGTTATGGAACACCGGGGAGCTGTTTTTT; CDR3 protein: CAIQLWNTGELFF
D gene: TRBD2; clone size: .; J gene: TRBJ2-1; V gene: TRBV18; CDR3 DNA: TGTGCCAGCTCAACCGGGACTAGCAAGTTCTTC; CDR3 protein: CASSTGTSKFF
D gene: .; clone size: .; J gene: TRBJ2-1; V gene: TRBV2; CDR3 DNA: TGTGCCAGCAGTGAAGTGGTGGGGCGGTGGATCATCCCCTACAATGAGCAGTTCTTC; CDR3 protein: CASSEVVGRWIIPYNEQFF
D gene: .; clone size: .; J gene: TRBJ2-2; V gene: TRBV7-2; CDR3 DNA: TGTGCCAGCAGCTTAGGGCCGACAGGAAACACCGGGGAGCTGTTTTTT; CDR3 protein: CASSLGPTGNTGELFF
D gene: TRBD2; clone size: .; J gene: TRBJ2-1; V gene: TRBV6-5; CDR3 DNA: TGTGCCAGCAGTTCGACTAGCGGGAGTCAGTTCTTC; CDR3 protein: CASSSTSGSQFF
D gene: TRBD1; clone size: few; J gene: TRBJ2-7; V gene: TRBV20-1; CDR3 DNA: TGCAGTGCTAGACGTCGAGGGGACAGGGGGGGCTACGAGCAGTACTTC; CDR3 protein: CSARRRGDRGGYEQYF
D gene: TRBD1; clone size: few; J gene: TRBJ2-1; V gene: TRBV20-1; CDR3 DNA: TGCAGTGCCGGGACAGACCAAGAGCAGTTCTTC; CDR3 protein: CSAGTDQEQFF
D gene: .; clone size: .; J gene: TRBJ2-7; V gene: TRBV20-1; CDR3 DNA: TGCAGTGCTAGCGAGGATGGGCCTTTCCAATACGAGCAGTACTTC; CDR3 protein: CSASEDGPFQYEQYF
D gene: .; clone size: few; J gene: TRBJ2-6; V gene: TRBV4-1; CDR3 DNA: TGCGCCAGCAGCCAACCTGATTGGGTTGGGGCCAACGTCCTGACTTTC; CDR3 protein: CASSQPDWVGANVLTF
D gene: TRBD2; clone size: few; J gene: TRBJ2-5; V gene: TRBV2; CDR3 DNA: TGTGCCAGCAGTGTCCTGGGACTAGCGGGAGGGCCACGAGAGACCCAGTACTTC; CDR3 protein: CASSVLGLAGGPRETQYF
D gene: .; clone size: few; J gene: TRBJ2-3; V gene: TRBV10-3; CDR3 DNA: TGTGCCATTGGAGGAGAGGGCACAGATACGCAGTATTTT; CDR3 protein: CAIGGEGTDTQYF
D gene: .; clone size: .; J gene: TRBJ2-7; V gene: TRBV21-1; CDR3 DNA: TGTGCCAGCAGCAAAAGGGCGACTAGCGTGATCTCCTACGAGCAGTACTTC; CDR3 protein: CASSKRATSVISYEQYF
D gene: TRBD2; clone size: few; J gene: TRBJ2-5; V gene: TRBV2; CDR3 DNA: TGTGCCAGCAGGGGGACTAGCGGGGCCCTCGTTTGGTACCAAGAGACCCAGTACTTC; CDR3 protein: CASRGTSGALVWYQETQYF
D gene: .; clone size: .; J gene: TRBJ2-5; V gene: TRBV15; CDR3 DNA: TGTGCCACCAGCAGGGAACTAGTGGAAGAGACCCAGTACTTC; CDR3 protein: CATSRELVEETQYF
D gene: .; clone size: few; J gene: TRBJ1-2; V gene: TRBV7-2; CDR3 DNA: TGTGCCAGCAGCCCTTGGACAGCCTCTAGAGACTATGGCTACACCTTC; CDR3 protein: CASSPWTASRDYGYTF
D gene: .; clone size: .; J gene: TRBJ2-1; V gene: TRBV20-1; CDR3 DNA: TGCAGTGCTAGAGAGTCCCTCTACAATGAGCAGTTCTTC; CDR3 protein: CSARESLYNEQFF
D gene: TRBD1; clone size: .; J gene: TRBJ2-3; V gene: TRBV30; CDR3 DNA: TGTGCCTGGAGTGCATTCTCACTCTTGGACAGGACCCCTGGGTATTTT; CDR3 protein: CAWSAFSLLDRTPGYF
D gene: TRBD1; clone size: .; J gene: TRBJ2-5; V gene: TRBV5-1; CDR3 DNA: TGCGCCAGCAGCGGCGGGACAGGTAGCGGAGAGACCCAGTACTTC; CDR3 protein: CASSGGTGSGETQYF
D gene: .; clone size: few; J gene: TRBJ2-2; V gene: TRBV5-1; CDR3 DNA: TGCGCCAGCAGCTGGAGGGACCCGAACACCGGGGAGCTGTTTTTT; CDR3 protein: CASSWRDPNTGELFF
D gene: .; clone size: .; J gene: TRBJ2-1; V gene: TRBV20-1; CDR3 DNA: TGCAGTGCTACGCCGGGACTGAAATACAATGAGCAGTTCTTC; CDR3 protein: CSATPGLKYNEQFF
D gene: .; clone size: .; J gene: TRBJ2-1; V gene: TRBV7-9; CDR3 DNA: TGTGCCAGCAGCTTAGGAGGTTTTAGAGGGCAGTTCTTC; CDR3 protein: CASSLGGFRGQFF
D gene: .; clone size: many; J gene: TRBJ1-1; V gene: TRBV12-3/TRBV12-4; CDR3 DNA: TGTGCCAGCAGTAGAACTTTGACAGGTCTGAACACTGAAGCTTTCTTT; CDR3 protein: CASSRTLTGLNTEAFF